The T cell receptor beta chain described here comes from a study of blood T cell repertoires in COVID-19. Study summary: The origin of the acute and convalescent COVID-19 samples was the United States, Italy and Spain.

In assigning cohorts, the study relied on participant-reported clinical history. Before being deemed recovered, Cohort 3 donors had two negative PCRs, clearance, or symptom resolution. The CDR3 sequence is 22 residues long. Original data processing: Quantification of nucleated cells was approximated via reference gene primer amplification. Here immunoSEQ multiplex PCR was the method, and the copy in TCRdb shows in-frame clones only, minus some. V, J and clone size were drawn from that table, and D and trimming were deduced from the DNA. The table records hundreds of thousands of clones, approximately 83% of them present only once.

Sequencing input: PBMCs or T cells enriched from blood (not recorded which). The chain couples TRBV21-1 to TRBJ1-5; the table's D call of TRBD1 was not tested on the DNA. TRBV21-1 is an annotated pseudogene. The TCR sequence derives from a young man who had recovered from COVID-19. This chain's CDR3 is CASSNIQGDFLCLDSSNQPQHF. The CDR3 region has the DNA TGTGCCAGCAGCAACATCCAGGGGGATTTCTTGTGTCTCGATTCTAGCAATCAGCCCCAGCATTTT.